This T cell receptor beta chain is from a study of blood T cell repertoires in COVID-19. Study-level information: The United States, Italy and Spain provided the acute and convalescent COVID-19 samples. PBMCs, B-cell-depleted T cells, or T cells provided the cDNA or gDNA that made up the material.

Germline CDR1 reads GTSNPN; CDR2 reads SVGIG (reference sequence). V was cut by 2 bases and J by 4 bases, with 11 bases left in between. This CDR3 has 13 amino acids. Original processing notes: Amplified reference gene primers provided the basis for estimating nucleated cell counts. The protocol was immunoSEQ multiplex PCR, while the TCRdb copy is restricted to in-frame clones and leaves out a portion. V, J and clone size were drawn from that table, and D and trimming were deduced from the DNA. The sample gives tens of thousands of clones, roughly 88% of which show up once; about 2.1% is in the top ten.

The specimen sequenced was peripheral blood. The receptor comes from a young man with acute or convalescent COVID-19. This chain joins TRBV30 and TRBJ1-1; D possibly corresponds to TRBD1 (6 bases). The CDR3 loop is CAWSPDSLTEAFF. The CDR3, as DNA: TGTGCCTGGAGTCCGGACAGTCTCACTGAAGCTTTCTTT.